The 18 T cell receptor beta chains below were found in one sample sequenced in a study of blood T cells in healthy people across ages (dated by TCRdb to about 2015). To prepare the library, 5' RACE was applied. Data came from an Illumina HiSeq 2500. The second PCR ran for about 7 to 11 cycles and used a J-beta primer mix along with a sample-barcoded 5' primer. TCRdb applied fastp at Q25 and MiXCR to the public reads, then kept only in-frame beta chains. Entries are consolidated by CDR3 protein sequence, retaining the most common genes and DNA. This sample is represented by about 570,000 distinct CDR3 sequences; roughly 29% of them were singletons. The top ten constitute under 20% of the sample. Sequencing was carried out using blood. All receptors derive from a woman in her seventies in good health.

This clonotype was seen a handful of times. This chain joins TRBV6-2 or TRBV6-3 and TRBJ2-7; D remains ambiguous. The germline V gene encodes CDR1 MNHEY and CDR2 SVGEGT. The CDR3 is 12 amino acids. The V gene lost 2 bases and the J gene lost 11 bases, with 13 bases spanning the gap. The CDR3 here is CASSYGFPLKYF. In DNA form, the CDR3 reads TGTGCCAGCAGTTACGGATTCCCGTTAAAGTACTTC.

This clonotype was seen a handful of times. V and J are TRBV27 and TRBJ2-5, with 9 bases aligning to TRBD2. The J call may be wrong; the DNA end is better matched by TRBJ2-7. The CDR3 is made up of 13 amino acids. CDR1 is MNHEY, CDR2 SMNVEV, per germline (reference sequence). CDR3 loop: CASSRTSVYEQYF. CDR3 sequence (DNA): TGTGCCAGCAGTCGGACTAGCGTCTACGAGCAGTACTTC.

On this clonotype: Because the CDR3 is missing its conserved closing phenylalanine or tryptophan, this is likely a read error. This chain joins TRBV7-9 and TRBJ1-1; 9 nucleotides match TRBD1. Germline V CDR1 and CDR2: SEHNR, FQNEAQ (reference sequence). The CDR3 is made up of 11 amino acids. After removal of 8 bases from V and 9 bases from J, the junction contained 4 bases not matched to a gene. CDR3 DNA: TGTGCCAGCGGGGACAGGGTACAAGCTTTCCTT. Translation gives CASGDRVQAFL.

In its sample, this clonotype was seen a few times. CDR3 residues: CAISSSGSYNEQFF. CDR3 DNA sequence: TGTGCCATCAGTTCGAGCGGTTCATACAATGAGCAGTTCTTC. The V and J genes are TRBV10-3 and TRBJ2-1, with a weak D call TRBD2 (5 bases). CDR1 and CDR2 from the germline V gene are ENHRY and SYGVKD. The CDR3 totals 14 residues. The germline V and J ends were trimmed by 5 bases and 4 bases, with 12 bases remaining between them.

The chain uses TRBV29-1 and TRBJ2-7; perhaps D is TRBD1 or TRBD2 (5 bases each). The germline V gene encodes CDR1 SQVTM and CDR2 ANQGSEA. The V end was cut by 6 bases, the J end by 6 bases, with 18 bases between. The CDR3 extends over 13 amino acids. In nucleotides, the CDR3 is TGCAGCGTGGTCGTTGGTGGGGGTGGCGAGCAGTACTTC. Its translation: CSVVVGGGGEQYF.

This clonotype was seen more than once but under ten times. The chain recombines TRBV5-1 with TRBJ2-4, with a weak D call TRBD1 (6 bases). CDR3 length equals 18 residues. Trimming cost V 6 bases and J 3 bases, with 25 bases left between them. The V gene's germline CDR1 is SGHRS and CDR2 YFSETQ. Written as DNA, the CDR3 is TGCGCCAGCACCCATGGGGCCCCCAGGGGCCCGCGCAAAAACATTCAGTACTTC. Encoded protein: CASTHGAPRGPRKNIQYF.

The rearrangement uses TRBV18 and TRBJ2-1; TRBD2 matches 8 bases. Germline V gene data show CDR1 as KGHSH and CDR2 as LQKENI. The CDR3 totals 16 residues. V was clipped by 0 bases and J by 1 base; unmatched bases: 2. CDR3 sequence reads: CASSPPSGVSYNEQFF. The CDR3 DNA follows: TGTGCCAGCTCACCACCTAGCGGGGTATCCTACAATGAGCAGTTCTTC.

Concerning this clonotype: Its ends do not fully match the called genes, so a read error is possible. V gene TRBV10-3 combines with J gene TRBJ1-4; D not resolved. The germline gives CDR1 ENHRY, CDR2 SYGVKD. The CDR3 totals 14 residues. The chain's CDR3 is CAISESGADEKPFF. The CDR3 nucleotides read TGTGCCATCAGTGAGTCGGGCGCAGATGAAAAACCGTTTTTT.

The V and J genes are TRBV10-3 and TRBJ1-3; 12 nucleotides line up with TRBD1. CDR1 and CDR2 from the germline V gene are ENHRY and SYGVKD. The length of the CDR3 is 18 residues. The J segment lost 0 bases and the V segment lost 6 bases, leaving 9 bases of the junction unmatched. Here the CDR3 reads CAIRGQGAISPSGNTIYF. The CDR3 coding sequence is TGTGCCATCAGGGGACAGGGGGCAATTTCTCCCTCTGGAAACACCATATATTTT.

J is TRBJ1-1 and V is TRBV3-1; D call uncertain. Germline CDR1 reads LGHDT; CDR2 reads YNNKEL (reference sequence). V lost 4 bases and J 1 base, leaving 13 bases between the germline ends. The length of the CDR3 is 15 residues. CDR3 sequence: CASSPSLRQNTEAFF. CDR3 bases: TGTGCCAGCAGCCCCTCCCTGCGACAGAACACTGAAGCTTTCTTT.

This chain links TRBV20-1 with TRBJ2-1, with D possibly matching TRBD2 (5 bases). Germline CDR1 reads DFQATT; CDR2 reads SNEGSKA (reference sequence). The CDR3 length is 14 residues. V shed 4 bases and J shed 3 bases, with 13 bases lying between them. The CDR3 DNA follows: TGCAGTGCTACATCCAGCGGTTACTACAATGAGCAGTTCTTC. Translation gives CSATSSGYYNEQFF.

V is TRBV7-9 and J is TRBJ2-5; D is ambiguous. This CDR3 is built from 14 residues. CDR1 and CDR2 (germline): SEHNR, FQNEAQ (reference sequence). Trimming removed 5 bases from V and 0 bases from J, with 10 bases in between. Written as DNA, the CDR3 is TGTGCCAGCAGCCGCACGGCCAACCAAGAGACCCAGTACTTC. Amino acids: CASSRTANQETQYF.

This chain connects TRBV6-5 to TRBJ2-1; D is perhaps TRBD2 (5 bases). This CDR3 contains 12 residues. With 0 bases removed from V and 11 bases from J, the gap between germline ends came to 8 bases. Germline V gives CDR1 MNHEY, CDR2 SVGAGI. The CDR3 spells CASSYSRGKQFF. CDR3 coding DNA: TGTGCCAGCAGTTACTCCCGGGGTAAGCAGTTCTTC.

In this sample, this clonotype turned up a few times. The chain uses TRBV6-1 and TRBJ2-2; D is ambiguous. Per the germline V gene, CDR1 is MNHNS and CDR2 is SASEGT. With 4 bases removed from V and 2 bases from J, the gap between germline ends came to 8 bases. There are 14 residues in the CDR3. The CDR3 reads CASSVLKNTGELFF. The DNA for the CDR3 is TGTGCCAGCAGTGTTTTAAAAAACACCGGGGAGCTGTTTTTT.

Many counts were recorded for this clonotype. The chain joins TRBV7-2 to TRBJ1-3, with D possibly TRBD1 on 5 matching bases. The CDR3 length is 15 residues. V gave up 5 bases and J gave up 0 bases, with 11 bases separating them. CDR1 SGHTA and CDR2 FQGNSA come from the germline V gene. The CDR3 here is CASSPMRGSGNTIYF. In nucleotides, the CDR3 is TGTGCCAGCAGCCCAATGAGGGGCTCTGGAAACACCATATATTTT.

This clonotype has at least ten counts. V and J are TRBV12-3 or TRBV12-4 and TRBJ2-7; maybe TRBD1 (6 bases). The CDR3 consists of 16 residues. Deletions cut 6 bases from V and 0 bases from J, with 18 bases between. CDR3 loop: CASSVGGQLNSYEQYF. CDR3 DNA: TGTGCCAGCAGCGTTGGCGGACAGTTAAACTCCTACGAGCAGTACTTC.

The chain joins TRBV12-3 or TRBV12-4 to TRBJ1-1, with no clear D. This CDR3 comprises 12 residues. V lost 5 bases and J lost 7, with 11 bases in between. Here the CDR3 reads CASSLLQIEAFF. The CDR3 DNA reads TGTGCCAGCAGTCTTTTACAGATTGAAGCTTTCTTT.

As DNA, the CDR3 is TGTGCCAGCAGCCGGACTAGCGGGAAATACGAGCAGTACTTC. Translation gives CASSRTSGKYEQYF. This chain links TRBV7-2 with TRBJ2-7; 12 nucleotides align to TRBD2. J lost 4 bases, V lost 5 bases, and 3 bases had no gene match. CDR3 length: 14 residues. In germline, CDR1 is SGHTA, CDR2 FQGNSA.